The rows below give T cell receptor beta chains drawn from one sample of a study of regulatory T cells in long-lasting Graves disease. TCRdb reprocessed the multiplex PCR reads via MiXCR and lists one record per CDR3 protein. The table lists about 460,000 distinct CDR3 sequences, around a fifth of them singletons, with around 12% in the top ten. This sample comprised peripheral blood mononuclear cells (PBMCs), obtained when the disease was refractory, from a patient treated with antithyroid drugs. These receptors all stem from a female donor with Graves disease. CDR3s include the opening cysteine and the closing phenylalanine or tryptophan. The order of the fields is CDR3 protein, clone size, V gene. A row's size may be missing; if present it is once, few, many or a size class.

CDR3 protein: CASSPLTVSTDTQYF
clone size: few
V gene: TRBV18

CDR3 protein: CASRIDRNTEAFF
clone size: many
V gene: TRBV7-2

CDR3 protein: CSVLLAGRETQYF
clone size: many
V gene: TRBV20-1

CDR3 protein: CASSERGIGYTF
clone size: many
V gene: TRBV25-1

CDR3 protein: CATRTEDGYTF
clone size: few
V gene: TRBV19

CDR3 protein: CASSYSGRDGYTF
clone size: many
V gene: TRBV6-2/TRBV6-3

CDR3 protein: CSASSSTSLVYEQYF
clone size: few
V gene: TRBV20-1

CDR3 protein: CASTPHPGGMNTEAFF
clone size: few
V gene: TRBV27

CDR3 protein: CASSPPGSPTDTQYF
clone size: .
V gene: TRBV12-3/TRBV12-4

CDR3 protein: CASSFKTPGQGDYGYTF
clone size: .
V gene: TRBV27

CDR3 protein: CATSGSGAKNIQYF
clone size: .
V gene: TRBV15

CDR3 protein: CAWERTGAGEQYF
clone size: few
V gene: TRBV30

CDR3 protein: CASSRAGQGYNEQFF
clone size: few
V gene: TRBV12-3/TRBV12-4

CDR3 protein: CASSQDSSGTNEKLFF
clone size: .
V gene: TRBV4-3

CDR3 protein: CASSYLAVKETQYF
clone size: .
V gene: TRBV6-5

CDR3 protein: CASSRDREVVKAFF
clone size: .
V gene: TRBV3-1

CDR3 protein: CAGQADSSYEQYF
clone size: few
V gene: TRBV30

CDR3 protein: CASSVGQDTDTQYF
clone size: .
V gene: TRBV9

CDR3 protein: CASSRWAKDTQYF
clone size: .
V gene: TRBV27

CDR3 protein: CSALTGNSYEQYF
clone size: many
V gene: TRBV29-1

CDR3 protein: CAYLPYSVYGYTF
clone size: many
V gene: TRBV30